A single sample gave rise to the 31 T cell receptor beta chains below, sequenced in a study of T and B cells in COVID-19 patients. From blood, roughly 220-550 ng of genomic DNA served as TRB template. TRB rearrangements were amplified by multiplex PCR with BIOMED2 TRB-A/B primers. TCRdb reprocessed the multiplex PCR reads via MiXCR and lists one record per CDR3 protein. This table holds around 10,000 distinct CDR3 sequences, 33% found once. Sequencing was performed on blood. The receptors originated from a human donor with active COVID-19.

This clonotype turned up a few times. This sequence joins TRBV5-5 and TRBJ2-5; 10 nucleotides match TRBD2. CDR1 is SGHKS and CDR2 is YYEKEE in the germline V gene (reference sequence). The CDR3 consists of 16 residues. V was pared by 0 bases and J by 5 bases, with 7 bases of the junction left unmatched. Here the CDR3 DNA reads TGTGCCAGCAGCTTGGAGGTAGCGGGGGGCCGTGAGACCCAGTACTTC. This encodes CASSLEVAGGRETQYF. Supplemented by reference TRBV5-5 and TRBJ2-5, the full variable domain reads DAGVTQSPTHLIKTRGQQVTLRCSPISGHKSVSWYQQVLGQGPQFIFQYYEKEERGRGNFPDRFSARQFPNYSSELNVNALLLGDSALYLCASSLEVAGGRETQYFGPGTRLLVL.

The chain employs TRBV5-6 and TRBJ2-5, with TRBD2 identical over 9 bases. The germline CDR1 and CDR2 sequences are SGHDT and YYEEEE. Germline trimming cut 5 bases from V and 2 bases from J; bases unmatched to any gene: 7. The CDR3 has 15 residues. The CDR3 loop reads CASSAGGGNQETQYF. DNA of the CDR3: TGTGCCAGCAGTGCGGGGGGGGGGAATCAAGAGACCCAGTACTTC.

The chain recombines TRBV12-3 or TRBV12-4 with TRBJ1-3; no clear D. V was shortened by 1 base and J by 4 bases, with 2 bases between the two germline ends. There are 12 residues in the CDR3. This CDR3 reads CASSLGGNTIYF. Written as DNA, the CDR3 is TGTGCCAGCAGTTTAGGGGGAAACACCATATATTTT.

The CDR3 loop reads CAIIPDVRSYNEQFF. For the CDR3, the DNA is TGTGCCATCATTCCGGACGTACGCTCCTACAATGAGCAGTTCTTC. V and J are TRBV10-3 and TRBJ2-1; no firm D call. The germline CDR1 and CDR2 sequences are ENHRY and SYGVKD. This CDR3 has 15 residues. Trimming cost V 7 bases and J 0 bases, with 13 bases left between them.

This clonotype came up once. The chain combines TRBV12-3 or TRBV12-4 with TRBJ2-1, with a weak D call TRBD2 (6 bases). The CDR3 is made up of 21 amino acids. V was trimmed by 2 bases and J by 5 bases, leaving 31 bases between them. The CDR3 protein is CASSLNLRGFGQEAPNNEQFF. The DNA for the CDR3 is TGTGCCAGCAGTTTAAATCTTCGGGGGTTCGGGCAAGAGGCTCCCAACAATGAGCAGTTCTTC.

This chain links TRBV7-2 with TRBJ2-7; TRBD1 is a possible D gene (5 bases). Germline assignment: CDR1 SGHTA and CDR2 FQGNSA. V was pared by 3 bases and J by 2 bases, with 14 bases between. The CDR3 runs to 15 residues. The CDR3 DNA reads TGTGCCAGCAGCTTTCTAGGGGCCCGGACCTACGAGCAGTACTTC. Its translation: CASSFLGARTYEQYF.

The gene calls are TRBV5-6 and TRBJ2-3; 7 nucleotides match TRBD1. The CDR3 loop spans 16 amino acids. Germline V CDR1 and CDR2: SGHDT, YYEEEE. V shed 2 bases and J 2 bases; nucleotides not matched to a gene: 8. The DNA of the CDR3 is TGTGCCAGCAGCTTCACAGACAGGGCCGACACAGATACGCAGTATTTT. Translation gives CASSFTDRADTDTQYF.

CDR3 sequence (DNA): TGTGCCAGCAGCGCCTATTCCGGGGCCCAAGAGACCCAGTACTTC. Translated, it gives CASSAYSGAQETQYF. The chain is built from TRBV7-2 and TRBJ2-5; either TRBD1 or TRBD2 may supply D (5 bases each). The CDR3 contains 15 residues. The V gene's germline CDR1 is SGHTA and CDR2 FQGNSA. V was shortened by 5 bases and J by 1 base, with 14 bases between the two germline ends. The full variable domain, rest sourced from reference TRBV7-2 and TRBJ2-5, is GAGVSQSPSNKVTEKGKDVELRCDPISGHTALYWYRQSLGQGLEFLIYFQGNSAPDKSGLPSDRFSAERTGGSVSTLTIQRTQQEDSAVYLCASSAYSGAQETQYFGPGTRLLVL.

The chain couples TRBV15 to TRBJ1-2, with D uncertain. V was clipped by 8 bases and J by 5 bases, with 12 bases between them. The CDR3 contains 12 residues. Germline V CDR1 and CDR2: LNHNV, YYDKDF (reference sequence). The CDR3, as DNA: TGTGCCACCGCGTCGGACGTTTATGGCTACACCTTC. This sequence encodes CATASDVYGYTF.

This clonotype appeared a few times. The J gene is TRBJ1-6, the V gene TRBV6-2 or TRBV6-3, with a weak D call TRBD1 (6 bases). The CDR3 sequence is 13 residues long. Per the germline V gene, CDR1 is MNHEY and CDR2 is SVGEGT. Trimming removed 7 bases from V and 7 bases from J, with 11 bases in between. CDR3 coding DNA: TGTGCCAGCACAGGGGATGGGAATTCACCCCTCCACTTT. The encoded protein is CASTGDGNSPLHF.

This clonotype is deemed medium-sized. The chain recombines TRBV29-1 with TRBJ1-2, with TRBD1 matching over 10 bases. After removal of 3 bases from V and 7 bases from J, the junction contained 5 bases not matched to a gene. The CDR3 length is 13 residues. Looked up from germline, CDR1 is SQVTM and CDR2 is ANQGSEA. This CDR3 reads CSVDWDRGFGYTF. The CDR3 nucleotides are TGCAGCGTTGACTGGGACAGGGGCTTTGGCTACACCTTC.

Here the CDR3 DNA reads TGTGCCAGCAGTTTTAACAGGGTCGGCGAGCAGTACTTC. Encoded protein: CASSFNRVGEQYF. This sequence joins TRBV12-3 or TRBV12-4 and TRBJ2-7; tentative D call: TRBD1 (6 bases). Trimming cost V 3 bases and J 6 bases, with 12 bases left between them. CDR3 length: 13 residues.

This clonotype was seen once. This may come from a read error, since a much larger clone is one base off. V gene TRBV15 combines with J gene TRBJ2-5; D ambiguous. Per the germline V gene, CDR1 is LNHNV and CDR2 is YYDKDF (reference sequence). The CDR3 runs 12 residues. CDR3 loop: CATSTPGETRYF. The DNA for the CDR3 is TGTGCCACCAGCACCCCCGGAGAGACCCGGTACTTC.

This clonotype was seen a handful of times. The chain combines TRBV6-5 with TRBJ2-1; 15 bases line up with TRBD2. Germline V gives CDR1 MNHEY, CDR2 SVGAGI. This CDR3 has 15 residues. V shed 7 bases, J shed 8 bases, and the junction held 6 bases outside the gene matches. CDR3: CASMGTSGGRYEQFF. The CDR3 nucleotides are TGTGCCAGCATGGGGACTAGCGGGGGGAGGTATGAGCAGTTCTTC.

About this clonotype: Mismatch with germline at one junction end may stem from a read error. V and J are TRBV12-3 or TRBV12-4 and TRBJ2-1; D gene ambiguous. This CDR3 is 11 amino acids long. This chain's CDR3 is CATSRVNEQFF. CDR3 in DNA: TGTGCCACCAGTCGTGTCAATGAGCAGTTCTTC.

Details on this clonotype: One end of the junction does not line up with germline, which may come from a read error. The chain employs TRBV20-1 and TRBJ1-4, with 7 bases aligning to TRBD1. Germline V gene lookup returns CDR1 DFQATT and CDR2 SNEGSKA (reference sequence). This CDR3 has 12 amino acids. CDR3 amino acids: CSPSRDSEKLFF. CDR3 nucleotide sequence: TGCAGTCCTAGCAGGGACAGTGAAAAACTGTTTTTT.

In this sample, this clonotype turned up a few times. This chain's CDR3 is CASSLALGEQYF. The DNA for the CDR3 is TGTGCCAGCAGCTTGGCCCTTGGGGAGCAGTACTTC. The V gene is TRBV5-5, the J gene TRBJ2-7; D is ambiguous. Per the germline V gene, CDR1 is SGHKS and CDR2 is YYEKEE (reference sequence). V was trimmed by 0 bases and J by 7 bases, leaving 8 bases between them. The CDR3 is made up of 12 amino acids.

This clonotype rates as medium-sized. The rearrangement joins TRBV15 to TRBJ2-1; perhaps D is TRBD1 or TRBD2 (5 bases each). The CDR3 covers 15 residues. V was shortened by 1 base and J by 4 bases, with 11 bases between the two germline ends. The germline CDR1 and CDR2 sequences are LNHNV and YYDKDF (reference sequence). CDR3 sequence (DNA): TGTGCCACCAGCAGAGCCGGGACCGATTACAATGAGCAGTTCTTC. This codes for CATSRAGTDYNEQFF.

This clonotype is categorized as medium-sized. The rearrangement uses TRBV30 and TRBJ2-2; 9 bases line up with TRBD1. The CDR3 contains 14 residues. The germline CDR1 and CDR2 sequences are GTSNPN and SVGIG (reference sequence). Trimming at V came to 3 bases and at J to 6 bases, leaving 5 bases not matched to a gene. The CDR3 is CAWRDRGPAGELFF. The CDR3 nucleotides are TGTGCCTGGAGGGACAGGGGTCCTGCCGGGGAGCTGTTTTTT.

This clonotype was seen a handful of times. The CDR3: CATALAGGRQETQYF. Here the CDR3 DNA reads TGTGCCACCGCGCTTGCGGGGGGCCGCCAAGAGACCCAGTACTTC. This sequence joins TRBV19 and TRBJ2-5; the match to TRBD2 covers 8 bases. V was clipped by 10 bases and J by 1 base; unmatched bases: 11. CDR1 and CDR2 (germline): LNHDA, SQIVND (reference sequence). There are 15 residues in the CDR3.

The chain couples TRBV7-2 to TRBJ2-4; 7 bases match TRBD2. This CDR3 has 16 residues. The germline V gene encodes CDR1 SGHTA and CDR2 FQGNSA. The V segment lost 6 bases and the J segment 0 bases; nucleotides outside the gene matches: 8. The CDR3, as DNA: TGTGCCAGCAGGATCGACAGCGGGGTAGCCAAAAACATTCAGTACTTC. Amino acid sequence: CASRIDSGVAKNIQYF.

By its share, this clonotype is medium-sized (0.01 to 0.1%). V and J are TRBV5-4 and TRBJ2-6; no reliable D call. Trimming took off 4 bases at V and 0 bases at J, with 5 bases between the two ends. Germline-derived CDR1 and CDR2 are SGHNT and YYREEE (reference sequence). The CDR3 consists of 14 residues. CDR3 amino acids: CASSPYSGANVLTF. CDR3 in DNA: TGTGCCAGCAGCCCCTACTCTGGGGCCAACGTCCTGACTTTC.

This clonotype has more than one count but fewer than ten. This chain joins TRBV30 and TRBJ1-3; possibly TRBD1 for D (5 bases). With 0 bases removed from V and 0 bases from J, the gap between germline ends came to 9 bases. This CDR3 region has 15 residues. Looked up from germline, CDR1 is GTSNPN and CDR2 is SVGIG (reference sequence). CDR3 bases: TGTGCCTGGAGTGTAGGGACGTTCTCTGGAAACACCATATATTTT. Encoded protein: CAWSVGTFSGNTIYF.

To note about this clonotype: This may stem from a read error, because a much larger clone lies one nucleotide away. The CDR3 DNA is TGCAGCGTTTCACAAGCGGACAGTCCGGAGGGGGATGGCCACACCTTC. This codes for CSVSQADSPEGDGHTF. The gene calls are TRBV29-1 and TRBJ1-2; the D gene is possibly TRBD1 (6 bases). Germline lookup yields CDR1 SQVTM and CDR2 ANQGSEA. The CDR3 runs to 16 residues.

This clonotype turned up a few times. This chain connects TRBV10-3 to TRBJ2-1; possible D gene TRBD1, 5 bases. The CDR3 runs to 11 residues. Per the germline V gene, CDR1 is ENHRY and CDR2 is SYGVKD. The V gene lost 6 bases and the J gene lost 12 bases, with 12 bases spanning the gap. The CDR3 DNA is TGTGCCATCAGGGAAGACCAGGGGCAGTTCTTC. It is translated as CAIREDQGQFF.

This clonotype has only a few counts. The V and J genes are TRBV12-3 or TRBV12-4 and TRBJ1-2; 8 bases are shared with TRBD1. V lost 6 bases, J lost 3 bases, and 3 bases stayed unmatched. The CDR3 loop spans 13 amino acids. The DNA for the CDR3 is TGTGCCAGCAGGGGACAGGTCGACTATGGCTACACCTTC. Protein sequence: CASRGQVDYGYTF.

The rearrangement joins TRBV6-6 to TRBJ1-2; no firm D call. The V and J ends lost 3 bases and 4 bases respectively, with 3 bases between them. The CDR3 length is 11 residues. From germline, CDR1 is MNHNY and CDR2 SVGAGI (reference sequence). The CDR3 DNA is TGTGCCAGCAGTTATAGCTATGGCTACACCTTC. This sequence encodes CASSYSYGYTF.

The chain joins TRBV6-5 to TRBJ2-1; TRBD2 matches at 7 bases. The V gene's germline CDR1 is MNHEY and CDR2 SVGAGI. The trim removed 6 bases at V and 9 bases at J, leaving 8 bases unmatched. The CDR3 runs to 13 residues. Written as DNA, the CDR3 is TGTGCCAGCAGCCTAGAAGGGAGGGGTGAGCAGTTCTTC. As protein: CASSLEGRGEQFF.

This sequence joins TRBV14 and TRBJ2-2, with D tentatively TRBD1 or TRBD2 (5 bases each). The CDR3 runs 14 residues. Trimming removed 8 bases from V and 2 bases from J, with 12 bases in between. Germline V gene lookup returns CDR1 SGHDN and CDR2 FVKESK. The CDR3 is CASLGTDNTGELFF. CDR3 nucleotide sequence: TGTGCCAGCCTTGGGACGGATAACACCGGGGAGCTGTTTTTT.

The J gene is TRBJ1-4, the V gene TRBV24-1; tentatively, D is TRBD1 (6 bases). The CDR3 is made up of 15 amino acids. CDR1 KGHDR and CDR2 SFDVKD come from the germline V gene. Trimming pared 3 bases from V and 7 bases from J, leaving 14 bases between. CDR3: CATSDPVRGGEKLFF. CDR3 coding DNA: TGTGCCACCAGTGATCCTGTCAGGGGAGGTGAAAAACTGTTTTTT.

V usage is TRBV19 and J usage is TRBJ2-2; TRBD1 aligns across 11 bases. The CDR3 length is 15 residues. Germline loops: CDR1 LNHDA, CDR2 SQIVND (reference sequence). V dropped 8 bases and J dropped 4; count of bases not matched to a gene: 6. CDR3 sequence: CASHGQGAGTGELFF. For the CDR3, the DNA is TGTGCCAGTCACGGACAGGGGGCAGGCACCGGGGAGCTGTTTTTT.